The rows below give T cell receptor beta chains drawn from one sample of a study of blood T cell repertoires in COVID-19. Profiled with immunoSEQ multiplex PCR; TCRdb holds only in-frame clones, not every one. The sample lists 26,000 or so clones; roughly 85% were seen once. The sequenced sample was peripheral blood. These receptors originate from a human donor in a cohort sampled during active COVID-19. The CDR3 runs from the conserved cysteine through the conserved F or W. D genes are given only for firm matches. Size is omitted from some rows. Given values are once, few, many or a class for expanded clones.

-	-	14	TRBV19	TRBJ1-1	CASSITSGASEAFF	TGTGCCAGTAGCATTACTTCAGGGGCCTCTGAAGCTTTCTTT
-	TRBD1	18	TRBV28	TRBJ2-3	CASSLNSRYRGSTDTQYF	TGTGCCAGCAGTTTAAATAGTCGGTACAGGGGCTCCACAGATACGCAGTATTTT
-	TRBD2	15	TRBV7-3	TRBJ2-5	CASSSRGVLEGTQYF	TGTGCCAGCAGCTCCCGGGGGGTTTTGGAGGGGACCCAGTACTTC
-	-	13	TRBV27	TRBJ2-5	CASSLSSGETQYF	TGTGCCAGCAGTTTATCGTCAGGGGAGACCCAGTACTTC
-	-	15	TRBV5-6	TRBJ2-1	CASSPLGSSYNEQFF	TGTGCCAGCAGCCCTCTCGGTAGCTCCTACAATGAGCAGTTCTTC
-	TRBD1	12	TRBV15	TRBJ1-2	CATNTGGVGYTF	TGTGCCACCAACACAGGGGGCGTTGGCTACACCTTC
-	-	14	TRBV5-4	TRBJ2-5	CASSLRAGQETQYF	TGTGCCAGCAGCTTGAGGGCGGGGCAAGAGACCCAGTACTTC
few	-	12	TRBV27	TRBJ2-7	CASSDSTHEQYF	TGTGCCAGCAGCGACAGTACCCACGAGCAGTACTTC
-	TRBD2	16	TRBV14	TRBJ2-1	CASSRTSGAAYNEQFF	TGTGCCAGCAGCCGTACTAGCGGGGCTGCCTACAATGAGCAGTTCTTC
-	-	14	TRBV6-2/TRBV6-3	TRBJ2-1	CASSLDSPYNEQFF	TGTGCCAGCAGCCTGGACTCTCCCTACAATGAGCAGTTCTTC
-	-	15	TRBV11-2	TRBJ2-7	CASSLDQVPSYEQYF	TGTGCCAGCAGCTTAGATCAGGTCCCTTCCTACGAGCAGTACTTC
few	-	12	TRBV28	TRBJ1-6	CASISSNSPLHF	TGTGCCAGCATCTCCTCGAATTCACCCCTCCACTTT
once	-	13	TRBV28	TRBJ1-2	CASSPTANYGYTF	TGTGCCAGCAGTCCGACAGCTAACTATGGCTACACCTTC
-	TRBD2	15	TRBV2	TRBJ2-2	CASTGLAGGGGELFF	TGTGCCAGCACCGGGCTAGCGGGAGGGGGCGGGGAGCTGTTTTTT
-	TRBD2	14	TRBV9	TRBJ2-3	CASSGGGVTDTQYF	TGTGCCAGCAGCGGGGGAGGGGTCACAGATACGCAGTATTTT
-	-	15	TRBV5-6	TRBJ2-5	CASSHTGGTQETQYF	TGTGCCAGCAGCCACACCGGAGGGACTCAAGAGACCCAGTACTTC
-	TRBD2	19	TRBV18	TRBJ2-3	CASSPTRRREGASTDTQYF	TGTGCCAGCTCACCCACACGTCGGCGGGAGGGTGCTAGCACAGATACGCAGTATTTT
few	-	14	TRBV6-5	TRBJ2-7	CASIFSGATYEQYF	TGTGCCAGCATCTTCTCAGGGGCGACCTACGAGCAGTACTTC
-	TRBD1	15	TRBV3-1/TRBV3-2	TRBJ2-3	CASSQEQGSTDTQYF	TGTGCCAGCAGCCAAGAACAGGGGAGCACAGATACGCAGTATTTT
-	TRBD2	16	TRBV20-1	TRBJ2-7	CSASPQGLAGSYEQYF	TGCAGTGCTAGTCCTCAGGGACTAGCGGGATCCTACGAGCAGTACTTC
few	TRBD1	15	TRBV2	TRBJ2-3	CASRKTGSRTDTQYF	TGTGCCAGCAGAAAGACAGGGTCTCGCACAGATACGCAGTATTTT
-	TRBD2	17	TRBV9	TRBJ2-1	CASSVGTSGSSYNEQFF	TGTGCCAGCAGCGTCGGGACTAGCGGAAGCTCCTACAATGAGCAGTTCTTC
-	TRBD2	15	TRBV5-6	TRBJ2-1	CASSRRLAGVHEQFF	TGTGCCAGCAGCCGTAGACTAGCGGGGGTCCATGAGCAGTTCTTC
-	TRBD1	11	TRBV20-1	TRBJ1-2	CSAGGDYGYTF	TGCAGTGCAGGGGGCGACTATGGCTACACCTTC
once	-	13	TRBV7-2	TRBJ1-2	CASSLEFGYGYTF	TGTGCCAGCAGCTTAGAGTTCGGCTATGGCTACACCTTC
-	-	12	TRBV5-1	TRBJ2-5	CASTGSEETQYF	TGCGCCAGCACCGGTTCTGAAGAGACCCAGTACTTC
-	TRBD2	18	TRBV18	TRBJ2-4	CASSPPGLAALAKNIQYF	TGTGCCAGCTCACCACCGGGACTAGCGGCCCTAGCCAAAAACATTCAGTACTTC
once	-	13	TRBV7-6	TRBJ2-7	CASSPHDSYEQYF	TGTGCCAGCAGCCCCCACGACAGCTACGAGCAGTACTTC
-	TRBD1	14	TRBV6-6	TRBJ1-1	CASRTGQMGTEAFF	TGTGCCAGCAGGACGGGACAGATGGGCACTGAAGCTTTCTTT
-	-	15	TRBV2	TRBJ2-3	CASSEQSGSTDTQYF	TGTGCCAGCAGTGAACAGAGCGGGAGCACAGATACGCAGTATTTT
-	TRBD1	20	TRBV19	TRBJ2-1	CASSPRDLGQGTVLYNEQFF	TGTGCCAGTAGTCCGCGGGACCTGGGACAGGGGACGGTTCTCTACAATGAGCAGTTCTTC
-	TRBD2	15	TRBV5-1	TRBJ2-5	CASSLERGGQETQYF	TGCGCCAGCAGCTTGGAGCGGGGGGGCCAAGAGACCCAGTACTTC
-	-	16	TRBV21-1	TRBJ1-2	CASKGLGTGVYYGYTF	TGTGCCAGCAAGGGGTTAGGGACAGGGGTATACTATGGCTACACCTTC
-	-	11	TRBV25-1	TRBJ1-1	CASLQGTEAFF	TGTGCCAGCCTTCAGGGGACTGAAGCTTTCTTT
-	-	12	TRBV29-1	TRBJ2-5	CSVGVSGETQYF	TGCAGCGTTGGGGTTAGCGGAGAGACCCAGTACTTC
-	TRBD1	14	TRBV6-2/TRBV6-3	TRBJ2-7	CASSYGGQGDEQYF	TGTGCCAGCAGTTACGGGGGACAGGGCGACGAGCAGTACTTC
few	TRBD1	15	TRBV5-1	TRBJ1-1	CASSSRQGENTEAFF	TGCGCCAGCAGCTCCAGACAGGGGGAGAACACTGAAGCTTTCTTT
-	TRBD2	16	TRBV6-2/TRBV6-3	TRBJ2-1	CASSTGTSGRGNEQFF	TGTGCCAGCAGTACCGGGACTAGCGGGAGAGGAAATGAGCAGTTCTTC
once	TRBD1	15	TRBV6-5	TRBJ1-1	CASSYQGVENTEAFF	TGTGCCAGCAGTTATCAGGGGGTCGAGAACACTGAAGCTTTCTTT
-	-	16	TRBV28	TRBJ1-5	CASSPAGQLRNQPQHF	TGTGCCAGCAGTCCCGCCGGACAGCTTCGAAATCAGCCCCAGCATTTT
few	-	14	TRBV29-1	TRBJ2-1	CSVEFSEHYNEQFF	TGCAGCGTTGAATTTAGCGAACACTACAATGAGCAGTTCTTC
-	TRBD1	14	TRBV11-3	TRBJ1-2	CASSFSGTEYGYTF	TGTGCCAGCAGCTTCTCCGGGACAGAGTATGGCTACACCTTC